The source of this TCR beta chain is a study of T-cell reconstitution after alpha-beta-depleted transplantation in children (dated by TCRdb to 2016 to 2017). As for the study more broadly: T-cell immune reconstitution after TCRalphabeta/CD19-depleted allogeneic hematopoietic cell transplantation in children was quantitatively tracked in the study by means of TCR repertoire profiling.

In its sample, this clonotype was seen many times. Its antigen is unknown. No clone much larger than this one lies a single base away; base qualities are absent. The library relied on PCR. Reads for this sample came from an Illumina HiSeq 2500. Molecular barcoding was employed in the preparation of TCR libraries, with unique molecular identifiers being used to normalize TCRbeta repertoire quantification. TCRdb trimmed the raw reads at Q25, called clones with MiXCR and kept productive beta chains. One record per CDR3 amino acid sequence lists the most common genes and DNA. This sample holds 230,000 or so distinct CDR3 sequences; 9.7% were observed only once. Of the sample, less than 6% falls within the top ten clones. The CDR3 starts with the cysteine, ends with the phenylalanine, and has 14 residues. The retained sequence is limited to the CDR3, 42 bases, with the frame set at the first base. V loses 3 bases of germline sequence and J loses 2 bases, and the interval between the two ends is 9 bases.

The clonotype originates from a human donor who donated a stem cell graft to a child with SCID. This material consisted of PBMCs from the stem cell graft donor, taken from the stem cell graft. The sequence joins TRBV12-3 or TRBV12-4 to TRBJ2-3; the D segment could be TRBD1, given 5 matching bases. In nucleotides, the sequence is TGTGCCAGCAGTTTTTGGACAACCACAGATACGCAGTATTTT. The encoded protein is CASSFWTTTDTQYF.